This TCR beta chain was captured by sequencing in a study of T-cell reconstitution after alpha-beta-depleted transplantation in children. Preparation of the TCRbeta library used unique molecular identifiers. Via MiXCR, TCRdb re-called the PCR reads, giving one row per CDR3 protein. The sample lists fewer than 550,000 distinct CDR3 sequences, approximately 10% occurring once. Germline V lookup: CDR1 MNHEY, CDR2 SVGEGT. The CDR3 contains 18 residues. The V gene end was trimmed by 2 bases and the J gene end by 0 bases; junction bases not matched to a gene: 6. The sequencing here drew on PBMCs, mostly from graft donor cells, taken 180 days after TCRalphabeta/CD19-depleted stem cell transplant. The sequence was collected from a female patient between 2 and 15 years old who had a stem cell transplant for aplastic anemia, so the T cells may come from the graft donor. The chain links TRBV6-2 or TRBV6-3 to TRBJ2-3, with 12 bases aligning to TRBD2. CDR3 DNA: TGTGCCAGCAGTTACACTTCCGGGACTAGCGGGAGCACAGATACGCAGTATTTT. Encoded protein: CASSYTSGTSGSTDTQYF.